This TCR beta chain was found in a study of blood T cell repertoires in COVID-19 (dated by TCRdb to 2020 to 2022). General notes on the study: Collaborator samples came from the United States, Italy and Spain and covered acute and convalescent phases of COVID-19. The material from the prospective study consisted of cDNA or gDNA derived from T cells, B-cell-depleted T cells, or PBMCs. The dataset comprised deeply sampled blood TCRbeta repertoires from subjects exposed to, actively infected with, or recovered from COVID-19. A freely available public database, intended as a resource for researchers studying the immune response to SARS-CoV-2, is where the repertoires were released. Samples came from the ongoing ImmuneRACE study (first 160 participants) plus 1,254 subjects from 6 global collaborators. Nearly every sample came with metadata listing a de-identified subject ID, COVID-19 status, age in years and sex. Where available, HLA class I and class II types were obtained from metadata supplied by the sample provider rather than from assay-based typing. Paper-wide results and their limitations: The amount of clinical and demographic metadata varied by source and participant and was provided uncurated.

In regard to this clone: Its target antigen remains unknown. No base quality values were provided; no much bigger clone lies one nucleotide off.

TCRbeta CDR3 regions were amplified from genomic DNA by means of the immunoSEQ Assay, a bias-controlled multiplex PCR. Per the original workflow: Nucleated cell counts per sample were estimated from amplification of reference gene primers within the assay. To quantify the absolute abundance of each unique TCRbeta CDR3 rearrangement, sequence reads were collapsed and filtered. For each sample, productive Simpson clonality was calculated by taking the square root of Simpson's diversity index across productive rearrangements. TCRdb took this table from immuneACCESS and kept in-frame rearrangements with V and J called. Such tables lack part of the clones; where checked against another copy, unresolved V genes explain under half of the gap, and the rest is unexplained. That table supplies the V and J calls and clone size; D and trimming were determined from the DNA. The sample has 150,000 to 200,000 clones on record, around 81% of them singletons. Of the sample, around 2.4% is held by the ten largest clones.

Collaborating institutions collected whole blood in K2EDTA tubes following their own protocols. For TCRbeta analysis, collaborators shipped samples in one of three forms: frozen whole blood, isolated PBMCs, or DNA extracted from either of those sample types. Between the V and J ends, shortened by 6 bases and 8 bases respectively, the junction contains 13 bases. The CDR3 has 13 amino acids, counting the end cysteine and phenylalanine. Just CDR3 DNA is preserved here, 39 bases in frame from base 1. This clonotype originated in a human donor with acute or convalescent COVID-19. The donor label of this sample is uncertain. Sequenced sample: peripheral blood. The chain is encoded by TRBV12-3 or TRBV12-4 joined to TRBJ1-4, with no confidently assigned D gene. The CDR3 reads as follows: CASSYRVEEKLFF. At the DNA level, the sequence is TGTGCCAGCAGCTACCGGGTTGAGGAAAAACTGTTTTTT.